Each of the 11 T cell receptor beta chains below was sequenced from the same sample in a study of human T cells and chemical hapten exposure. TCRdb reanalysed the RACE reads using MiXCR and keeps one entry per CDR3 protein. The table records under 90,000 distinct CDR3 sequences, 8.5% of them present only once. The sample's time point: patch test 2, 6 weeks after DPC sensitization. Stated treatment: therapeutic diphenylcyclopropenone sensitization with weekly scalp DPC. This sample comprised whole blood, obtained in connection with sensitization to the hapten diphenylcyclopropenone (DPC). The receptors here all came from a woman aged 45-59 years with alopecia areata. Some clones in this sample may be carry-over from other donors' samples.

This clonotype was counted ten times or more. The chain links TRBV20-1 to TRBJ1-4; the D gene is possibly TRBD1 (6 bases). This CDR3 is built from 14 residues. CDR1 and CDR2 from the germline V gene are DFQATT and SNEGSKA (reference sequence). The ends were cut back, 0 bases at V and 8 bases at J, with 13 bases in the middle. The DNA of the CDR3 is TGCAGTGCTAGAGAACCGGCAGGGGTGGAAAAACTGTTTTTT. Its translation: CSAREPAGVEKLFF.

The sample holds a few counts of this clonotype. The V and J genes are TRBV29-1 and TRBJ2-5, with D tentatively TRBD2 (5 bases). From germline, CDR1 is SQVTM and CDR2 ANQGSEA. The germline V and J ends were trimmed by 8 bases and 1 base, with 14 bases remaining between them. The CDR3 consists of 13 residues. CDR3 amino acids: CSSPHSGQETQYF. DNA of the CDR3: TGCAGCTCCCCTCACAGCGGCCAAGAGACCCAGTACTTC.

A few counts support this clonotype. J is TRBJ2-7 and V is TRBV5-6; D might be TRBD2 (6 bases). Germline-derived CDR1 and CDR2 are SGHDT and YYEEEE. Trimming took off 4 bases at V and 5 bases at J, with 13 bases between the two ends. CDR3 length: 13 residues. This CDR3 reads CASSPGRRDEQYF. The CDR3, as DNA: TGTGCCAGCAGCCCTGGACGGAGGGACGAGCAGTACTTC.

This clonotype was recorded a few times. This chain links TRBV27 with TRBJ2-3; D is perhaps TRBD1 or TRBD2 (5 bases each). Germline CDR1 and CDR2: MNHEY and SMNVEV (reference sequence). V lost 6 bases, J lost 2 bases, and 15 bases lay in between. The CDR3 contains 15 residues. The CDR3 is CASRTRGRSTDTQYF. In DNA, the CDR3 is TGTGCCAGCAGGACTCGGGGCCGTTCCACAGATACGCAGTATTTT.

There are many counts of this clonotype. The V gene is TRBV5-5, the J gene TRBJ2-3; TRBD2 agrees at 9 bases. The CDR3 loop spans 16 amino acids. The V segment lost 0 bases and the J segment 3 bases; nucleotides outside the gene matches: 5. Germline V lookup: CDR1 SGHKS, CDR2 YYEKEE (reference sequence). The CDR3 loop reads CASSLGAGGPTDTQYF. Written as DNA, the CDR3 is TGTGCCAGCAGCTTGGGGGCGGGGGGGCCGACAGATACGCAGTATTTT.

This clonotype was detected only a few times. The chain has TRBV18 and TRBJ2-7; D unclear. Deletions cut 3 bases from V and 2 bases from J, with 8 bases between. This CDR3 comprises 13 residues. From germline, CDR1 is KGHSH and CDR2 LQKENI. The CDR3 loop reads CASSPGNTYEQYF. Here the CDR3 DNA reads TGTGCCAGCTCACCCGGCAACACCTACGAGCAGTACTTC.

CDR3 DNA sequence: TGTGCCAGCAGCTTGGAGGGAGAAGGTCAGCCCCAGCATTTT. It codes for CASSLEGEGQPQHF. The rearrangement joins TRBV5-4 to TRBJ1-5, with D uncertain. The CDR3 runs 14 residues. Trimming removed 0 bases from V and 6 bases from J, with 10 bases in between. Germline V gene data show CDR1 as SGHNT and CDR2 as YYREEE (reference sequence).

This clonotype was seen ten or more times. This chain uses TRBV4-3 with TRBJ2-7; weak D call: TRBD1 (5 bases). CDR3 size: 16 residues. CDR1 and CDR2 from the germline V gene are LGHNA and YSLEER. Trimming removed 3 bases at V and 5 bases at J, with 20 bases between. The CDR3 sequence is CASSHALKGRIHEQYF. CDR3 nucleotides: TGCGCCAGCAGCCATGCCCTCAAGGGGCGCATCCACGAGCAGTACTTC.

This clonotype appeared a few times. The chain uses TRBV6-5 and TRBJ2-7; D might be TRBD1 (5 bases). This CDR3 has 15 residues. Trimming took off 0 bases at V and 4 bases at J, with 13 bases between the two ends. Germline V gene sequence: CDR1 MNHEY, CDR2 SVGAGI. In DNA form, the CDR3 reads TGTGCCAGCAGTTACTCGGCAGGGAACTCTTACGAGCAGTACTTC. Its translation is CASSYSAGNSYEQYF.

The table lists this clonotype with a few counts. This sequence joins TRBV4-1 and TRBJ1-2; D is possibly TRBD1 (5 bases). The CDR3 loop spans 17 amino acids. The germline CDR1 and CDR2 sequences are MGHRA and YSYEKL. V was trimmed by 0 bases and J by 6 bases, leaving 20 bases between them. Here the CDR3 reads CASSQDPTAQVRDGYTF. The CDR3, as DNA: TGCGCCAGCAGCCAAGATCCTACAGCACAGGTTCGGGATGGCTACACCTTC.

This clonotype was observed a handful of times. Written as DNA, the CDR3 is TGTGCCAGCAGTTATGGACAGGGAGGGGGGCCCCAGCATTTT. Residues: CASSYGQGGGPQHF. The V call is TRBV2, the J call TRBJ1-5; 8 bases are a match to TRBD1. CDR1 and CDR2 (germline): SNHLY, FYNNEI. V dropped 5 bases and J dropped 9; count of bases not matched to a gene: 9. The CDR3 covers 14 residues. The full variable domain, in which reference TRBV2 and TRBJ1-5 provide the parts outside the CDR3, is EPEVTQTPSHQVTQMGQEVILRCVPISNHLYFYWYRQILGQKVEFLVSFYNNEISEKSEIFDDQFSVERPDGSNFTLKIRSTKLEDSAMYFCASSYGQGGGPQHFGDGTRLSIL.